Reported below is one TCR beta chain. The data were taken from a study of T cell changes during pregnancy in multiple sclerosis. Trimming took off 5 bases at V and 3 bases at J, with 10 bases between the two ends. Germline values: CDR1 SGHAT, CDR2 FQNNGV. The CDR3 loop spans 13 amino acids. Only in-frame clones appear in the TCRdb table, and some are missing; sequencing was by immunoSEQ multiplex PCR. The sample carries roughly 35,000 clones, 80% to 95% recorded once. The chain recombines TRBV11-2 with TRBJ1-1, with D possibly matching TRBD1 (5 bases). The sample was PBMCs (not recorded whether the cells were cultured). The TCR was taken from a female donor with multiple sclerosis, enrolled in a pregnancy study. CDR3 nucleotides: TGTGCCAGCAGCCTCGGGACGGACACTGAAGCTTTCTTT. Amino acid sequence: CASSLGTDTEAFF.